This TCR beta chain was identified during a study of cytomegalovirus exposure and HLA in healthy donors. This clone has just one count. The PCR was carried out with 60 Vbeta primers and 13 Jbeta primers. The data were produced by immunoSEQ multiplex PCR, yet TCRdb's version contains in-frame clones alone and is incomplete. Among roughly 180,000 clones listed, over 70% were seen once. Germline V lookup: CDR1 SGHNT, CDR2 YYREEE (reference sequence). This CDR3 comprises 12 residues. The germline V and J ends were trimmed by 1 base and 5 bases, with 6 bases remaining between them. The chain recombines TRBV5-4 with TRBJ2-5; D unresolved. The sample taken for sequencing was PBMCs. The receptor was isolated from a man younger than 35 in good health and CMV-seronegative. DNA for the CDR3: TGTGCCAGCAGCTTGCCTAGGGAGACCCAGTACTTC. Encoded protein: CASSLPRETQYF.